These 15 T cell receptor beta chains were sequenced from one sample in a study of cytomegalovirus exposure and HLA in healthy donors. PCR involved 60 Vbeta and 13 Jbeta primers. Sequencing was performed with immunoSEQ multiplex PCR; in TCRdb, only in-frame clones are kept and a portion is missing. The table includes roughly 190,000 clones, over 9.5% detected once. The specimen was PBMCs. All receptors come from a man in his fifties in good health and CMV-seropositive.

V gene TRBV7-9 combines with J gene TRBJ2-7; no reliable D call. The V end was cut by 5 bases, the J end by 7 bases, with 9 bases between. The length of the CDR3 is 11 residues. CDR1 and CDR2 (germline): SEHNR, FQNEAQ (reference sequence). The CDR3 sequence is CASSQLQEQYF. CDR3 sequence (DNA): TGTGCCAGCAGCCAATTACAGGAGCAGTACTTC.

This clone is classed as medium-sized. The rearrangement joins TRBV2 to TRBJ1-1; D ambiguous. The ends were cut back, 7 bases at V and 0 bases at J, with 9 bases in the middle. Germline CDR1 and CDR2: SNHLY and FYNNEI. This CDR3 comprises 13 residues. The CDR3 nucleotides read TGTGCCAGCATTCAGGTAATGAACACTGAAGCTTTCTTT. This translates into CASIQVMNTEAFF. The entire variable domain, with the rest obtained from reference TRBV2 and TRBJ1-1, is as follows: EPEVTQTPSHQVTQMGQEVILRCVPISNHLYFYWYRQILGQKVEFLVSFYNNEISEKSEIFDDQFSVERPDGSNFTLKIRSTKLEDSAMYFCASIQVMNTEAFFGQGTRLTVV.

V is TRBV27 and J is TRBJ2-1, with a weak D call TRBD2 (7 bases). CDR3 length equals 15 residues. Trimming pared 4 bases from V and 4 bases from J, leaving 14 bases between. Germline lookup yields CDR1 MNHEY and CDR2 SMNVEV (reference sequence). The CDR3 nucleotides read TGTGCCAGCAGTTGGGGAGGGGGACTATACAATGAGCAGTTCTTC. It is translated as CASSWGGGLYNEQFF.

This clone turned up a few times. The chain carries TRBV12-5 and TRBJ1-2; the D gene is possibly TRBD1 (5 bases). This CDR3 comprises 13 residues. The V and J ends lost 0 bases and 8 bases respectively, with 10 bases between them. CDR1 is LGHNT and CDR2 is FRNRAP in the germline V gene. The CDR3 DNA reads as TGTGCTAGTGGTTTGGTTAGGGGCCGGGGCTACACCTTC. Residues: CASGLVRGRGYTF.

This clone was counted only a few times. V and J are TRBV5-6 and TRBJ1-3; 8 bases are a match to TRBD1. The CDR3 runs 15 residues. Trimming removed 5 bases from V and 4 bases from J; junction bases left unmatched: 8. The germline gives CDR1 SGHDT, CDR2 YYEEEE. The CDR3 region has the DNA TGTGCCAGCAGTCTTCAGGGGGCCGGAGGAAACACCATATATTTT. Protein sequence: CASSLQGAGGNTIYF.

The V gene is TRBV6-4, the J gene TRBJ1-1; TRBD1 matches 9 bases. J was trimmed by 10 bases and V by 2 bases; bases with no gene match: 5. The CDR3 covers 13 residues. Germline CDR1 is MRHNA and CDR2 is SNTAGT. The CDR3 protein is CASSDLGTGRAFF. In nucleotides, the CDR3 is TGTGCCAGCAGTGACCTGGGGACAGGGAGAGCTTTCTTT.

The chain carries TRBV19 and TRBJ1-1; D gene uncertain. This CDR3 has 14 residues. With 8 bases removed from V and 5 bases from J, the gap between germline ends came to 18 bases. In germline, CDR1 is LNHDA, CDR2 SQIVND (reference sequence). In nucleotides, the CDR3 is TGTGCCAGTTCACATCTCCCCGAGGCGACTGAAGCTTTCTTT. Protein: CASSHLPEATEAFF.

The chain couples TRBV2 to TRBJ1-4; 8 nucleotides line up with TRBD1. CDR3 size: 15 residues. The germline gives CDR1 SNHLY, CDR2 FYNNEI. With V trimmed by 6 bases and J by 0 bases, 3 bases remained unmatched. CDR3 sequence (DNA): TGTGCCAGCAGGAGGACAGGGCCAACTAATGAAAAACTGTTTTTT. Translated, it gives CASRRTGPTNEKLFF.

J is TRBJ2-7 and V is TRBV6-6; tentatively, D is TRBD1 (6 bases). Trimming removed 5 bases at V and 5 bases at J, with 16 bases between. The CDR3 is 14 amino acids. Germline V gene lookup returns CDR1 MNHNY and CDR2 SVGAGI (reference sequence). CDR3 amino acids: CASSHTQGWDEQYV. CDR3 nucleotides: TGTGCCAGCAGTCATACACAGGGCTGGGACGAGCAGTACGTC.

This clone was counted between two and nine times. This rearrangement joins TRBV6-5 to TRBJ1-5; D not resolved. V lost 7 bases, J lost 0 bases, and 13 bases lay in between. Germline CDR1 and CDR2: MNHEY and SVGAGI. This CDR3 has 15 residues. The CDR3 reads CASKEGFYSNQPQHF. The CDR3 bases are TGTGCCAGCAAAGAGGGATTCTATAGCAATCAGCCCCAGCATTTT.

J is TRBJ1-2 and V is TRBV28; the D gene is possibly TRBD1 (5 bases). This CDR3 spans 14 amino acids. V was trimmed by 6 bases and J by 8 bases, leaving 19 bases between them. Per germline, CDR1 MDHEN and CDR2 SYDVKM. The CDR3 spells CASSSPPRVGGYTF. The CDR3 DNA reads TGTGCCAGCAGCTCCCCTCCCAGGGTTGGGGGCTACACCTTC.

This clone was seen a handful of times. The chain uses TRBV7-8 and TRBJ1-2; unclear D gene. The V end lost 5 bases, the J end lost 5 bases, and 9 bases lay between the germline ends. Germline-derived CDR1 and CDR2 are SGHVS and FQNEAQ. The CDR3 length is 12 residues. In DNA form, the CDR3 reads TGTGCCAGCAGCCGTTCCGGGTATGGCTACACCTTC. It specifies CASSRSGYGYTF.

The chain has TRBV7-2 and TRBJ2-5; possible D gene TRBD2, 6 bases. V gave up 5 bases and J gave up 5 bases, with 24 bases separating them. From germline, CDR1 is SGHTA and CDR2 FQGNSA. The CDR3 consists of 17 residues. The CDR3 spells CASSPRGGRGLGETQYF. The DNA of the CDR3 is TGTGCCAGCAGCCCCCGGGGTGGGCGGGGACTGGGGGAGACCCAGTACTTC. Together with reference TRBV7-2 and TRBJ2-5, the CDR3 gives the full variable domain: GAGVSQSPSNKVTEKGKDVELRCDPISGHTALYWYRQSLGQGLEFLIYFQGNSAPDKSGLPSDRFSAERTGGSVSTLTIQRTQQEDSAVYLCASSPRGGRGLGETQYFGPGTRLLVL.

The chain employs TRBV5-1 and TRBJ2-3, with 7 bases fitting TRBD2. From germline, CDR1 is SGHRS and CDR2 YFSETQ. CDR3 length: 15 amino acids. V was clipped by 0 bases and J by 5 bases; unmatched bases: 6. In DNA, the CDR3 is TGCGCCAGCAGCTTGGTGGCGGGGGAACGAGATACGCAGTATTTT. This encodes CASSLVAGERDTQYF.

Concerning this clone: At one end, the junction sequence differs from germline, possibly due to a read error. The rearrangement joins TRBV30 to TRBJ2-7; 10 bases match TRBD1. From germline, CDR1 is GTSNPN and CDR2 SVGIG (reference sequence). The CDR3 is 15 residues long. CDR3 bases: TGTGCCTGGGTCCCCCTCGGGACAGGGGACTACGGGCAGTACTTC. This gives the protein CAWVPLGTGDYGQYF.